The present T cell receptor beta chain was sequenced within a study of blood T cell repertoires in COVID-19. V gave up 5 bases and J gave up 3 bases, with 16 bases separating them. This CDR3 comprises 15 residues. Germline V CDR1 and CDR2: KGHSH, LQKENI. Some clones are missing from TCRdb's copy, which holds only in-frame ones; the method was immunoSEQ multiplex PCR. The table has 180,000 or so clones, around four fifths seen once. The chain joins TRBV18 to TRBJ1-2, with unresolved D. The source of this sequence is a woman aged 65 to 85 with COVID-19, enrolled during active disease. Sequences were obtained from peripheral blood. CDR3 in DNA: TGTGCCAGCTCAATCGGGATGAAGGTGGACTATGGCTACACCTTC. This gives the protein CASSIGMKVDYGYTF.